The rows below give T cell receptor delta chains drawn from one sample of a study of Vδ1+ human thymocytes. TCRdb redid the clone calls on the multiplex PCR reads with CATT. The top ten hold 1.6% of the sample, which has roughly 25,000 delta-chain clones, 29% seen once. Sequences were obtained from Vdelta1+ gamma-delta thymocytes from the thymus. These receptor sequences come from a boy in the first two years of life who had congenital heart surgery. Both conserved end residues are part of each CDR3.

V	J	CDR3
TRDV1	TRDJ1	CALRELGGELIF
TRDV1	TRDJ1	CALGDSFPPSYRGIKLIF
TRDV1	TRDJ1	CALGEKSWARMGMRDTDKLIF
TRDV1	TRDJ1	CALGELAFLGWVLGGPTKLIF
TRDV1	TRDJ1	CALGEAPHFPPSDKLIF
TRDV1	TRDJ1	CALGERKGTDKLIF
TRDV1	TRDJ1	CALGGLPTGGTGGYLTDKLIF
TRDV1	TRDJ1	CALGDVYVGDTLTTGLIF
TRDV1	TRDJ1	CALGELPRTGGYGRLELIF
TRDV1	TRDJ1	CALGELRPLGTGGFCDKLIF
TRDV1	TRDJ1	CALGEPLRFPTFLGNTDKLIF
TRDV1	TRDJ1	CALGECPSTGGYASTDKLIF
TRDV1	TRDJ1	CALGGPSRWGIRKLIF
TRDV1	TRDJ2	CALGGTAPTAQLFF
TRDV1	TRDJ1	CALEELLAGGYRPTDKLIF
TRDV1	TRDJ1	CALGELYWNLPDHTDKLIF
TRDV1	TRDJ1	CALGERYPPCYLPTQSRGNPDTDKLIF
TRDV1	TRDJ1	CALGELGGRQYTDKLIF
TRDV1	TRDJ1	CALGELPYLGLRYTDKLIF
TRDV1	TRDJ1	CALGLPLTTWGIPQVLIF
TRDV1	TRDJ1	CALIPWGIHTDKLIF
TRDV1	TRDJ1	CALGVGDCSLPTGGWRLIF